These 21 T cell receptor beta chains were sequenced from one sample in a study of cytomegalovirus exposure and HLA in healthy donors. The PCR was carried out with 60 Vbeta primers and 13 Jbeta primers. Profiled with immunoSEQ multiplex PCR; TCRdb holds only in-frame clones, not every one. The table shows approximately 150,000 clones, with about 80% occurring only once. Sequencing used PBMCs. The receptors stem from a man aged 30-40 years in good health and CMV-seropositive.

The chain links TRBV30 to TRBJ2-3, with TRBD2 identical over 9 bases. The V gene end was trimmed by 4 bases and the J gene end by 5 bases; junction bases not matched to a gene: 7. The CDR3 runs to 14 residues. Germline CDR1 GTSNPN, CDR2 SVGIG (reference sequence). Written as DNA, the CDR3 is TGTGCCTGGATTAATAGCGGGGGTATAGATACGCAGTATTTT. It is translated as CAWINSGGIDTQYF. The full variable domain, in which reference TRBV30 and TRBJ2-3 provide the parts outside the CDR3, is SQTIHQWPATLVQPVGSPLSLECTVEGTSNPNLYWYRQAAGRGLQLLFYSVGIGQISSEVPQNLSASRPQDRQFILSSKKLLLSDSGFYLCAWINSGGIDTQYFGPGTRLTVL.

The chain carries TRBV9 and TRBJ2-7; 9 bases agree with TRBD1. This CDR3 contains 15 residues. The germline CDR1 and CDR2 sequences are SGDLS and YYNGEE. The trim removed 0 bases at V and 3 bases at J, leaving 4 bases unmatched. The CDR3 spells CASSVAGTGFYEQYF. CDR3 bases: TGTGCCAGCAGCGTAGCCGGGACAGGGTTCTACGAGCAGTACTTC.

The chain employs TRBV27 and TRBJ2-1; D remains unclear. Germline V gene data show CDR1 as MNHEY and CDR2 as SMNVEV (reference sequence). The CDR3 loop spans 13 amino acids. The V end lost 0 bases, the J end lost 7 bases, and 7 bases lay between the germline ends. In DNA, the CDR3 is TGTGCCAGCAGTTTATCCGTCTTAAATGAGCAGTTCTTC. Translating gives CASSLSVLNEQFF.

The J gene is TRBJ1-1, the V gene TRBV11-2; 10 positions agree with TRBD1. J gave up 7 bases and V 5 bases, and 4 bases lay outside the gene matches. Looked up from germline, CDR1 is SGHAT and CDR2 is FQNNGV. This CDR3 comprises 13 residues. The DNA for the CDR3 is TGTGCCAGCAGCCCGACAGGGGGCTATGAAGCTTTCTTT. This codes for CASSPTGGYEAFF.

The sample holds a few counts of this clone. This chain links TRBV10-2 with TRBJ2-7; TRBD1 matches at 9 bases. This CDR3 spans 13 amino acids. CDR1 and CDR2 from the germline V gene are WSHSY and SAAADI. J gave up 7 bases and V 5 bases, and 6 bases lay outside the gene matches. CDR3 sequence: CASSRTGAGEQYF. The CDR3 nucleotides are TGCGCCAGCAGTCGGACAGGGGCAGGGGAGCAGTACTTC.

The DNA of the CDR3 is TGTGCCAGCAGTGAATTCGAAGGGAGAAGACACACTGAAGCTTTCTTT. Residues: CASSEFEGRRHTEAFF. V is TRBV6-1 and J is TRBJ1-1, with no clear D. V shed 2 bases and J shed 3 bases, with 16 bases lying between them. The CDR3 extends over 16 amino acids. Germline-derived CDR1 and CDR2 are MNHNS and SASEGT.

V gene TRBV5-1 combines with J gene TRBJ1-5; 7 positions agree with TRBD1. Germline V lookup: CDR1 SGHRS, CDR2 YFSETQ. With 4 bases clipped from V and 4 bases from J, the junction kept 5 bases outside the gene matches. This CDR3 region has 14 residues. DNA for the CDR3: TGCGCCAGCAGCGAACAGGGGAGGAATCAGCCCCAGCATTTT. Its protein is CASSEQGRNQPQHF.

Notes on this clone: An end of the junction does not agree with germline; a read error may underlie this. The chain couples TRBV7-2 to TRBJ2-7; TRBD1 is a possible D gene (6 bases). Looked up from germline, CDR1 is SGHTA and CDR2 is FQGNSA. This CDR3 contains 12 residues. The CDR3 nucleotides are TGTGCCAGCAGCTTAGCCGACAGGACCAGGCACTTC. Translated: CASSLADRTRHF.

The rearrangement uses TRBV6-5 and TRBJ2-3; D is undetermined. The CDR3 contains 12 residues. V lost 6 bases and J 8 bases, leaving 12 bases between the germline ends. Germline values: CDR1 MNHEY, CDR2 SVGAGI. This CDR3 reads CASRSIPGTQYF. Here the CDR3 DNA reads TGTGCCAGCAGGTCCATCCCGGGTACGCAGTATTTT.

The count of this clone is one. V usage is TRBV6-5 and J usage is TRBJ2-5; 8 bases map to TRBD1. Matching the DNA end better, TRBJ2-7 makes the J call doubtful. In germline, CDR1 is MNHEY, CDR2 SVGAGI. CDR3 length equals 14 residues. The CDR3, as DNA: TGTGCCAGCAGTTACCGGACAGGGTCCTACGAGCAGTACTTC. This gives the protein CASSYRTGSYEQYF.

This clone was observed a handful of times. The chain has TRBV6-5 and TRBJ2-7; D not certain. Deletions cut 0 bases from V and 1 base from J, with 10 bases between. The germline gives CDR1 MNHEY, CDR2 SVGAGI. CDR3 length equals 15 residues. The CDR3 DNA sequence: TGTGCCAGCAGTTACTCCGGCAGCGATTCCTACGAGCAGTACTTC. It is translated as CASSYSGSDSYEQYF.

The J gene is TRBJ2-3, the V gene TRBV6-1; D may be TRBD2 (5 bases). Germline CDR1 is MNHNS and CDR2 is SASEGT. Trimming removed 3 bases from V and 0 bases from J, with 10 bases in between. This CDR3 region has 15 residues. For the CDR3, the DNA is TGTGCCAGCAGTGACGAGGGTAGGAGCACAGATACGCAGTATTTT. Protein: CASSDEGRSTDTQYF.

This clone was detected a few times. This sequence joins TRBV9 and TRBJ1-5, with unresolved D. CDR3 length equals 15 residues. V was shortened by 0 bases and J by 0 bases, with 7 bases between the two germline ends. Per the germline V gene, CDR1 is SGDLS and CDR2 is YYNGEE. CDR3 bases: TGTGCCAGCAGCGTAGCGGGGATTAGCAATCAGCCCCAGCATTTT. Residues: CASSVAGISNQPQHF.

The gene calls are TRBV4-3 and TRBJ2-5, with 11 bases aligning to TRBD1. Germline V gene lookup returns CDR1 LGHNA and CDR2 YSLEER. The CDR3 is made up of 15 amino acids. The trim removed 1 base at V and 5 bases at J, leaving 3 bases unmatched. This CDR3 reads CASSQAGTGGETQYF. The CDR3 DNA is TGCGCCAGCAGCCAAGCGGGGACAGGGGGGGAGACCCAGTACTTC.

This chain links TRBV7-9 with TRBJ2-2; a possible D gene is TRBD2 (6 bases). The CDR3 has 15 residues. The germline V gene has CDR1 SEHNR and CDR2 FQNEAQ (reference sequence). Trimming removed 1 base at V and 3 bases at J, with 9 bases between. CDR3 residues: CASSLGDSYTGELFF. Here the CDR3 DNA reads TGTGCCAGCAGCTTAGGGGACTCCTACACCGGGGAGCTGTTTTTT.

The chain employs TRBV6-5 and TRBJ1-2; tentatively, D is TRBD1 (6 bases). Germline V lookup: CDR1 MNHEY, CDR2 SVGAGI. The V gene lost 2 bases and the J gene lost 7 bases, with 17 bases spanning the gap. CDR3 size: 15 residues. The chain's CDR3 is CASSYRSDAGVGYTF. In nucleotides, the CDR3 is TGTGCCAGCAGTTACCGGTCGGATGCAGGGGTTGGCTACACCTTC.

This chain uses TRBV30 with TRBJ2-5; 14 bases map to TRBD2. The CDR3 consists of 14 residues. Germline-derived CDR1 and CDR2 are GTSNPN and SVGIG (reference sequence). Trimming at V came to 2 bases and at J to 11 bases, leaving 7 bases not matched to a gene. CDR3 nucleotides: TGTGCCTGGAGTCTCCCCGGACTAGCGGGGGGACAGTACTTC. Translating it yields CAWSLPGLAGGQYF.

This sequence joins TRBV6-1 and TRBJ1-2; 7 bases are shared with TRBD1. There are 14 residues in the CDR3. Germline CDR1 and CDR2: MNHNS and SASEGT. The ends lost 7 bases at V and 4 bases at J; junction bases unmatched: 9. CDR3 nucleotides: TGTGCCAGCACTGGACAGGCCCTTAGCTATGGCTACACCTTC. This sequence encodes CASTGQALSYGYTF.

The chain employs TRBV7-9 and TRBJ2-7, with TRBD1 matching 7 bases. The CDR3 runs 14 residues. V was pared by 4 bases and J by 3 bases, with 6 bases of the junction left unmatched. CDR1 and CDR2 from the germline V gene are SEHNR and FQNEAQ (reference sequence). The CDR3 is CASSYSGQNYEQYF. CDR3 bases: TGTGCCAGCAGCTACTCGGGACAGAACTACGAGCAGTACTTC. Full variable domain (rest looked up from reference TRBV7-9 and TRBJ2-7): DTGVSQNPRHKITKRGQNVTFRCDPISEHNRLYWYRQTLGQGPEFLTYFQNEAQLEKSRLLSDRFSAERPKGSFSTLEIQRTEQGDSAMYLCASSYSGQNYEQYFGPGTRLTVT.

This sequence joins TRBV5-4 and TRBJ2-7, with D possibly TRBD2 on 7 matching bases. V lost 4 bases to trimming and J lost 5 bases, with 16 bases between them. This CDR3 is 14 amino acids long. Looked up from germline, CDR1 is SGHNT and CDR2 is YYREEE (reference sequence). As DNA, the CDR3 is TGTGCCAGCAGCCGGCCGGGGGGCACGCACGAGCAGTACTTC. Its protein is CASSRPGGTHEQYF.

The V gene is TRBV6-6, the J gene TRBJ1-5; 8 bases align to TRBD1. The CDR3 totals 15 residues. J gave up 6 bases and V 8 bases, and 12 bases lay outside the gene matches. Germline V gene lookup returns CDR1 MNHNY and CDR2 SVGAGI (reference sequence). CDR3 bases: TGTGCCAGCTGGGGGTCGGACAGGGAGGGTCAGCCCCAGCATTTT. It codes for CASWGSDREGQPQHF.